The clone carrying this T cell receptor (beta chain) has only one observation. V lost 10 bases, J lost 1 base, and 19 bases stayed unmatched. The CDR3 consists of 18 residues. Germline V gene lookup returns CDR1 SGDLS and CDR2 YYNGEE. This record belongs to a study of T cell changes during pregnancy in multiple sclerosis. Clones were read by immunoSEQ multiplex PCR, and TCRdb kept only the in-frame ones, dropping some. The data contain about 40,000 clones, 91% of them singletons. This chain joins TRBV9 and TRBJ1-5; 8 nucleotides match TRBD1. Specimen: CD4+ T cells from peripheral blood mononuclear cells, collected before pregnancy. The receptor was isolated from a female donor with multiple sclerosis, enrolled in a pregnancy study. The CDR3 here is CAAPRFGQGGRSNQPQHF. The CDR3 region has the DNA TGTGCCGCCCCCCGGTTCGGACAGGGAGGAAGAAGCAATCAGCCCCAGCATTTT.